The sequence of this T cell receptor (beta chain) was determined in a study of tissue T cells after allogeneic stem cell transplantation. Study-wide results and caveats: TCR repertoires tracked anatomic similarity, regardless of disease or transplant status.

The CDR3 length is 14 residues. Germline loops: CDR1 KGHTA, CDR2 FQNQQP. Details on this clone: What it binds is unknown. Here the gene names and germline are mouse. The observed sequence ends 1 residue before the CDR3 terminus, with the missing tail filled in from the germline J gene.

Time point given: mouse harvest day 14 after allogeneic transplant. Tail vein injection delivered 10^7 T-cell-depleted bone marrow cells and 10^6 splenic CD5+ T cells. B6 (H2b) cells into BALB/c (H2d) mice; tissues taken at day 7 or 14. Sequencing of TCRbeta CDR3 at survey depth gave sequences and template counts. This table comes from immunoSEQ multiplex PCR, and its TCRdb copy is limited to in-frame clones, with some not included. This sample has 4,000 to 5,000 clones, with approximately 41% found just once. The rearrangement uses TRBV23 and TRBJ1-4; TRBD1, the table's D call, lacks a check against the DNA. The clonotype was recovered from a female BALB/c mouse given C57BL/6 T cells with graft-versus-host disease after an allogeneic hematopoietic cell transplant. The sample comprised gut tissue. CDR3 loop: CSSSRQGANERLFF. The covered CDR3 bases are TGCTCCAGCAGTAGACAGGGGGCCAACGAAAGATTATTT.